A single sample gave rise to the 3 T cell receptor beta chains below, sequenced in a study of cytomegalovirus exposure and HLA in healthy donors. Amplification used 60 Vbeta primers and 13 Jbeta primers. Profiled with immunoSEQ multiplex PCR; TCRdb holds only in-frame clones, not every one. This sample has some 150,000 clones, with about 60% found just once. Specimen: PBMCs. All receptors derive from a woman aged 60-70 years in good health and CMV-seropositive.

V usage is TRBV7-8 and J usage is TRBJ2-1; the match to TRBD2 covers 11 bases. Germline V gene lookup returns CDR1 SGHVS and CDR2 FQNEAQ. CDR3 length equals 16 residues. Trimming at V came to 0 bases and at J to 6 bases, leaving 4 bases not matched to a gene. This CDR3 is CASSLAGTSGFNEQFF. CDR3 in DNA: TGTGCCAGCAGCTTAGCCGGGACTAGCGGATTCAATGAGCAGTTCTTC.

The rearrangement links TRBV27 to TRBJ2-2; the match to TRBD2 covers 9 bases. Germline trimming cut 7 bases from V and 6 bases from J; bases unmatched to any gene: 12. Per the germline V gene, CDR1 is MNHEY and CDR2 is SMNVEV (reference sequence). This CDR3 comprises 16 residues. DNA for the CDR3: TGTGCCAGCACCCAACTCGTAGCGGGAGAATCCGGGGAGCTGTTTTTT. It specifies CASTQLVAGESGELFF.

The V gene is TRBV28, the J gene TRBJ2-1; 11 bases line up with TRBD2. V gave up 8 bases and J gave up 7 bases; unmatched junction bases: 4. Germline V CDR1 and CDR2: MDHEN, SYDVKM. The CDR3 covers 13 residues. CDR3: CASLAGGGNEQFF. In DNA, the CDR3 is TGTGCCAGCCTAGCGGGAGGAGGGAATGAGCAGTTCTTC.